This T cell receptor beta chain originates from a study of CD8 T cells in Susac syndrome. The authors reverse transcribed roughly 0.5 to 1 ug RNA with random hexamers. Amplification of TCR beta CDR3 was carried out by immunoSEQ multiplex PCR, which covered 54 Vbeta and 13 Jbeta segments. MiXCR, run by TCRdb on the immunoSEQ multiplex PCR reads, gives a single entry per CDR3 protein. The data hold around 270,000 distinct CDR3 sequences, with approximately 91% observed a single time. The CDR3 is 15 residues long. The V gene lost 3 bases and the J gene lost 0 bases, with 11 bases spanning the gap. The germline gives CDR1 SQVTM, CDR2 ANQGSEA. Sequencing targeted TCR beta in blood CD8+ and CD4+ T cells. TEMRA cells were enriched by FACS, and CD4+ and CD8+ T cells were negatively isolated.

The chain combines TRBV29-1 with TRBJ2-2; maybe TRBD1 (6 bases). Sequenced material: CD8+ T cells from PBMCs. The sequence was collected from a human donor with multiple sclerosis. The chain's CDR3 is CSVEDGTTNTGELFF. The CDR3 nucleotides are TGCAGCGTTGAGGACGGGACAACGAACACCGGGGAGCTGTTTTTT.